Shown below are 8 T cell receptor beta chains from a single sample sequenced in a study of CD8 T cells in Susac syndrome. Random hexamers served to reverse transcribe roughly 0.5 to 1 ug RNA. Via MiXCR, TCRdb re-called the immunoSEQ multiplex PCR reads, giving one row per CDR3 protein. The sample records 150,000 to 200,000 distinct CDR3 sequences, roughly 90% being singletons. Sequences were obtained from CD4+ T cells from PBMCs. Receptors were obtained from a human donor with Susac syndrome.

The chain recombines TRBV19 with TRBJ1-2; D remains unclear. The CDR3 has 12 amino acids. With 10 bases removed from V and 2 bases from J, the gap between germline ends came to 11 bases. Germline CDR1 is LNHDA and CDR2 is SQIVND (reference sequence). The CDR3: CATSRGNYGYTF. Here the CDR3 DNA reads TGTGCCACCTCCCGTGGGAACTATGGCTACACCTTC. Combining the CDR3 with reference TRBV19 and TRBJ1-2 gives the whole variable domain DGGITQSPKYLFRKEGQNVTLSCEQNLNHDAMYWYRQDPGQGLRLIYYSQIVNDFQKGDIAEGYSVSREKKESFPLTVTSAQKNPTAFYLCATSRGNYGYTFGSGTRLTVV.

The V and J genes are TRBV5-1 and TRBJ2-5; D may be TRBD1 (5 bases). The CDR3 covers 14 residues. V was pared by 2 bases and J by 5 bases, with 13 bases between. Germline V CDR1 and CDR2: SGHRS, YFSETQ. In DNA form, the CDR3 reads TGCGCCAGCAGCTTTATCCAGGGTGGGGAGACCCAGTACTTC. This codes for CASSFIQGGETQYF.

The chain couples TRBV2 to TRBJ2-3; 10 nucleotides match TRBD1. There are 16 residues in the CDR3. Germline CDR1 reads SNHLY; CDR2 reads FYNNEI. V lost 6 bases and J lost 4; bases outside the gene matches: 10. CDR3 nucleotides: TGTGCCAGCAGAGCAAGCCGGGACAGGGGCCCAGATACGCAGTATTTT. This translates into CASRASRDRGPDTQYF.

This clonotype has just a few counts. The chain joins TRBV7-2 to TRBJ2-1; no clear D. Deletions cut 2 bases from V and 6 bases from J, with 2 bases between. CDR3 length: 11 amino acids. Germline V lookup: CDR1 SGHTA, CDR2 FQGNSA. CDR3: CASSLSNEQFF. In DNA form, the CDR3 reads TGTGCCAGCAGCTTATCCAATGAGCAGTTCTTC. Complete variable domain (other parts from reference TRBV7-2 and TRBJ2-1): GAGVSQSPSNKVTEKGKDVELRCDPISGHTALYWYRQSLGQGLEFLIYFQGNSAPDKSGLPSDRFSAERTGGSVSTLTIQRTQQEDSAVYLCASSLSNEQFFGPGTRLTVL.

The rearrangement uses TRBV27 and TRBJ2-5; the D is unclear. The length of the CDR3 is 14 residues. Germline V gene sequence: CDR1 MNHEY, CDR2 SMNVEV (reference sequence). Trimming left V 6 bases short and J 0 bases short, with 11 bases between. CDR3 bases: TGTGCCAGCAGCCTTACCCGGAACCAAGAGACCCAGTACTTC. Protein: CASSLTRNQETQYF.

The CDR3 protein is CASRWTGGWSGANVLTF. The CDR3 DNA reads as TGTGCCAGCAGATGGACAGGGGGCTGGTCTGGGGCCAACGTCCTGACTTTC. The J gene is TRBJ2-6, the V gene TRBV6-4, with 11 positions matching TRBD1. The V gene's germline CDR1 is MRHNA and CDR2 SNTAGT. V gave up 6 bases and J gave up 1 base; unmatched junction bases: 5. This CDR3 region has 17 residues.

This chain joins TRBV20-1 and TRBJ1-3; TRBD1 agrees at 7 bases. CDR1 and CDR2 from the germline V gene are DFQATT and SNEGSKA (reference sequence). This CDR3 is built from 16 residues. With V trimmed by 3 bases and J by 4 bases, 12 bases remained unmatched. The CDR3 nucleotides are TGCAGTGCTAGGGAGATCCGACAGGGAGTCGGAAACACCATATATTTT. Encoded protein: CSAREIRQGVGNTIYF.

CDR3 sequence reads: CASSGTKTGELFF. CDR3 bases: TGTGCCAGCAGCGGGACTAAGACCGGGGAGCTGTTTTTT. The V call is TRBV6-1, the J call TRBJ2-2, with TRBD2 matching 7 bases. Germline values: CDR1 MNHNS, CDR2 SASEGT. The ends lost 6 bases at V and 5 bases at J; junction bases unmatched: 3. The CDR3 sequence is 13 residues long.